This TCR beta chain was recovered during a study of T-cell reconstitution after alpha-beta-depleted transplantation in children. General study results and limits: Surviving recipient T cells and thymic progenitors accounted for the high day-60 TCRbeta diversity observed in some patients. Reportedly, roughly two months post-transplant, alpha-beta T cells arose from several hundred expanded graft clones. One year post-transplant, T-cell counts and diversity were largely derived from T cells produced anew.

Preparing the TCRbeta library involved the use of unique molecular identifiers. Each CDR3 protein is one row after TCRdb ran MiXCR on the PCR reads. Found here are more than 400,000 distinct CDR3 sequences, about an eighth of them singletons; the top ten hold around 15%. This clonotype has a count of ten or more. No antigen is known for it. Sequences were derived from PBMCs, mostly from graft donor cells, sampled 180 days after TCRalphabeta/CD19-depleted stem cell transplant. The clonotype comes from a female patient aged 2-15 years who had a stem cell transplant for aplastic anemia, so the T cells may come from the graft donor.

In DNA, the CDR3 is TGTGCCAGCAGCGTAGTTCCGGGAGGAAACGGTGGCTACACCTTC. Amino acids: CASSVVPGGNGGYTF. This chain uses TRBV9 with TRBJ1-2; D unresolved. The CDR3 runs to 15 residues. V was clipped by 0 bases and J by 7 bases, with 16 bases between them. Germline V CDR1 and CDR2: SGDLS, YYNGEE. Looking up the rest from reference TRBV9 and TRBJ1-2 gives the full variable domain: DSGVTQTPKHLITATGQRVTLRCSPRSGDLSVYWYQQSLDQGLQFLIQYYNGEERAKGNILERFSAQQFPDLHSELNLSSLELGDSALYFCASSVVPGGNGGYTFGSGTRLTVV.